The subject of this entry is one TCR beta chain. The table came from immunoSEQ multiplex PCR; TCRdb's copy has only in-frame clones and leaves some out. The sample consists of some 90,000 clones, roughly nine tenths of them appearing once. This record belongs to a study of blood T cell repertoires in COVID-19. V was clipped by 0 bases and J by 10 bases, with 19 bases between them. The CDR3 is made up of 16 amino acids. CDR1 and CDR2 (germline): GTSNPN, SVGIG (reference sequence). This chain uses TRBV30 with TRBJ1-6; possible D gene TRBD1, 6 bases. This TCR was recovered from a man between 50 and 59 years old with acute or convalescent COVID-19. The sample consisted of peripheral blood. The CDR3 protein is CAWSVQGTGSESPLHF. In DNA, the CDR3 is TGTGCCTGGAGTGTACAGGGAACAGGGAGCGAATCACCCCTCCACTTT.